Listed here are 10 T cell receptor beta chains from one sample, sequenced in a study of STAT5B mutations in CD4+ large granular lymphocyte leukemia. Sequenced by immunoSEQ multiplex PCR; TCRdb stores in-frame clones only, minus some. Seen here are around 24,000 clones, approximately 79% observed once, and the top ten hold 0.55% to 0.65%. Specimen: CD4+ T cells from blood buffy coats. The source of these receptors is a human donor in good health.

DNA of the CDR3: TGTGCCAGCAGTTTAGTCGACCAGGGGGCGGGGGGCTACACCTTC. The encoded protein is CASSLVDQGAGGYTF. V usage is TRBV28 and J usage is TRBJ1-2; 8 nucleotides line up with TRBD1. V dropped 2 bases and J dropped 8; count of bases not matched to a gene: 10. Germline V gene lookup returns CDR1 MDHEN and CDR2 SYDVKM. There are 15 residues in the CDR3.

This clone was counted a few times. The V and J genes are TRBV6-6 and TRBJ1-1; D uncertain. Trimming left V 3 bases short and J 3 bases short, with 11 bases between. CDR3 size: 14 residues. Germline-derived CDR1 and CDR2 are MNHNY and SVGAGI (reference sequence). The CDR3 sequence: CASSYSHRDTEAFF. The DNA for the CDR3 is TGTGCCAGCAGTTATAGCCATCGGGACACTGAAGCTTTCTTT.

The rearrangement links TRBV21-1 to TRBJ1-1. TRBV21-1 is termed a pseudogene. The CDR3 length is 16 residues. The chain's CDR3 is CASSKFGQSLNTEAFF. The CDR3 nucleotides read TGTGCCAGCAGCAAATTCGGCCAGAGTCTGAACACTGAAGCTTTCTTT.

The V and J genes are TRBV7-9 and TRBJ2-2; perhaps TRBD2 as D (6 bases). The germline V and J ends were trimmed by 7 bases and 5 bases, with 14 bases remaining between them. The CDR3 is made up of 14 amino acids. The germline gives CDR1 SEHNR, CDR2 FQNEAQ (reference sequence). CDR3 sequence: CASTLSGTTGELFF. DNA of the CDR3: TGTGCCAGCACCTTGTCCGGGACTACCGGGGAGCTGTTTTTT.

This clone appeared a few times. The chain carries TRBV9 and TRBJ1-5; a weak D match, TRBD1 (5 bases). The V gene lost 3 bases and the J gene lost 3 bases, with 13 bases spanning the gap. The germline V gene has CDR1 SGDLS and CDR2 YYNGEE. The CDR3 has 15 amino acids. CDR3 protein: CASSGLGDSNQPQHF. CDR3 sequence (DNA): TGTGCCAGCAGCGGGCTAGGGGATTCCAATCAGCCCCAGCATTTT.

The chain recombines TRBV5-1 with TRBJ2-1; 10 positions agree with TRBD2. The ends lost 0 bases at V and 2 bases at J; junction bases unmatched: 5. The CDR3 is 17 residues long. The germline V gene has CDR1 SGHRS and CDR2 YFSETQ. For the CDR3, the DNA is TGCGCCAGCAGCTTGGGCGGAGCGGGGGGGCCCTACAATGAGCAGTTCTTC. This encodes CASSLGGAGGPYNEQFF.

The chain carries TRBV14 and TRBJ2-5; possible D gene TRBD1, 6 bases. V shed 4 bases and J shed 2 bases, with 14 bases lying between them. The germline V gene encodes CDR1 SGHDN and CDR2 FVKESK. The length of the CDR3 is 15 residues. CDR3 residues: CASSPWWGQQETQYF. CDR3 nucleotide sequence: TGTGCCAGCAGCCCCTGGTGGGGGCAGCAAGAGACCCAGTACTTC. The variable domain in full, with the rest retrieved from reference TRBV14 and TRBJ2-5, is EAGVTQFPSHSVIEKGQTVTLRCDPISGHDNLYWYRRVMGKEIKFLLHFVKESKQDESGMPNNRFLAERTGGTYSTLKVQPAELEDSGVYFCASSPWWGQQETQYFGPGTRLLVL.

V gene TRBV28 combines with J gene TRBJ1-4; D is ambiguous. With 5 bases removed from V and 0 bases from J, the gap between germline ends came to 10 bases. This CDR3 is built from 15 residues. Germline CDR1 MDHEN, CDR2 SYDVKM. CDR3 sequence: CASSETQATNEKLFF. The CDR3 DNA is TGTGCCAGCAGTGAAACCCAAGCAACTAATGAAAAACTGTTTTTT.

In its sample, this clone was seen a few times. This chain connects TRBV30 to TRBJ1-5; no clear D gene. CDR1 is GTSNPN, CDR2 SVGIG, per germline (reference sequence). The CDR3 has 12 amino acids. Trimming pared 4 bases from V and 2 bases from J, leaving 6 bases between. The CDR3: CAWTLGNQPQHF. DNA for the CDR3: TGTGCCTGGACTTTGGGCAATCAGCCCCAGCATTTT.

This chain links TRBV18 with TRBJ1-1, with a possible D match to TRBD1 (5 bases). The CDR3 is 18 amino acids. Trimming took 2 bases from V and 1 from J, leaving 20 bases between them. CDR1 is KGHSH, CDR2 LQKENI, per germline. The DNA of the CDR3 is TGTGCCAGCTCACCAAGGACGGGACTTATCCGAGGGAACACTGAAGCTTTCTTT. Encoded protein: CASSPRTGLIRGNTEAFF.